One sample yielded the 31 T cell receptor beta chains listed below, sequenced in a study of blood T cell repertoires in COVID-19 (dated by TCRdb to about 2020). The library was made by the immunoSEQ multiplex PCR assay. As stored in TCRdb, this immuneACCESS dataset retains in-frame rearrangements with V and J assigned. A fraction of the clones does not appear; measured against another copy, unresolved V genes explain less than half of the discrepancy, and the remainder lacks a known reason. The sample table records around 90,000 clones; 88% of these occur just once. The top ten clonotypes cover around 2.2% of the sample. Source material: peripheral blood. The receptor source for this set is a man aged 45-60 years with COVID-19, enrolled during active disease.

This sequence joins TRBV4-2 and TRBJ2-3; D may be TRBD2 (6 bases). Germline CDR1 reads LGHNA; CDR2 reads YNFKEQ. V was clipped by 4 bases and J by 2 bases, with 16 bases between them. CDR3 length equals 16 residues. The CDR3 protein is CASSPRARGATDTQYF. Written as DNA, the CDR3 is TGTGCCAGCAGCCCTCGGGCTCGCGGGGCCACAGATACGCAGTATTTT.

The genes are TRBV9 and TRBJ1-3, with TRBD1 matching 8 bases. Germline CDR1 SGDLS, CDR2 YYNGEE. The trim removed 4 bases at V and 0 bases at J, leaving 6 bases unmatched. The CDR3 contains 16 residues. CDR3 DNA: TGTGCCAGCAGCCCGGGGACAGGCTACTCTGGAAACACCATATATTTT. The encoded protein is CASSPGTGYSGNTIYF.

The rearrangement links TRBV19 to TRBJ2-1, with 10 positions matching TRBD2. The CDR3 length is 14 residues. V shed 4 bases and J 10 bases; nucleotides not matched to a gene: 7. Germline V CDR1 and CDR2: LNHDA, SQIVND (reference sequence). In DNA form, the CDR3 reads TGTGCCAGTAGTAGTGGACTAGCGGTGGGGGAGCAGTTCTTC. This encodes CASSSGLAVGEQFF. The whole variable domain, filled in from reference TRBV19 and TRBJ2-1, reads DGGITQSPKYLFRKEGQNVTLSCEQNLNHDAMYWYRQDPGQGLRLIYYSQIVNDFQKGDIAEGYSVSREKKESFPLTVTSAQKNPTAFYLCASSSGLAVGEQFFGPGTRLTVL.

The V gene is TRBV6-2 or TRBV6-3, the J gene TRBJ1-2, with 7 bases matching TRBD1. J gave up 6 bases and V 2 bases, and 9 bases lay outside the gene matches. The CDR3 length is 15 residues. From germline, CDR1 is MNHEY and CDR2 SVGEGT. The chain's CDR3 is CASSYRGQPQDGYTF. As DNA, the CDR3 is TGTGCCAGCAGTTACCGGGGACAGCCCCAGGATGGCTACACCTTC.

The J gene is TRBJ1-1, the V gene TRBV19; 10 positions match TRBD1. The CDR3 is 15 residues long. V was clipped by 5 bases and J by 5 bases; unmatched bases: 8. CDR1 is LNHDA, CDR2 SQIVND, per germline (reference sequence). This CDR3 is CASSLDRGLGTEAFF. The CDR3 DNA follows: TGTGCCAGTAGTCTCGACAGGGGGCTAGGTACTGAAGCTTTCTTT.

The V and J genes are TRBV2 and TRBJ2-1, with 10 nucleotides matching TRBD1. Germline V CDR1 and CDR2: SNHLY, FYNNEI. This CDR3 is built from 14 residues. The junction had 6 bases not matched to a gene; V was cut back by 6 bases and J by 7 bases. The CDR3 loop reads CASRGGQGWNEQFF. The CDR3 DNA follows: TGTGCCAGCAGAGGGGGACAGGGGTGGAATGAGCAGTTCTTC.

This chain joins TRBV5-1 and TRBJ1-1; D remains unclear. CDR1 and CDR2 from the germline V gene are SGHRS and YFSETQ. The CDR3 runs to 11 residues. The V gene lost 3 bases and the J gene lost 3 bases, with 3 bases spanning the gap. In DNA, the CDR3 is TGCGCCAGCAGCTCCTACACTGAAGCTTTCTTT. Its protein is CASSSYTEAFF.

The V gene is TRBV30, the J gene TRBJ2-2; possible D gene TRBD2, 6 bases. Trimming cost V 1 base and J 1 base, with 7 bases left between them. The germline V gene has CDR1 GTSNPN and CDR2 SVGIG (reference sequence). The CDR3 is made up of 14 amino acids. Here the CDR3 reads CAWSGLVNTGELFF. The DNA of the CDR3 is TGTGCCTGGAGTGGACTAGTGAACACCGGGGAGCTGTTTTTT.

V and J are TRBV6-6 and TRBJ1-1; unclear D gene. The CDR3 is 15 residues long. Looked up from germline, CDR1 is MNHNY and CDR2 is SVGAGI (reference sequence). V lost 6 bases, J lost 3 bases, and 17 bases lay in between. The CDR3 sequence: CASSQIGREDTEAFF. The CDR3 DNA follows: TGTGCCAGCAGCCAGATAGGGAGGGAGGACACTGAAGCTTTCTTT.

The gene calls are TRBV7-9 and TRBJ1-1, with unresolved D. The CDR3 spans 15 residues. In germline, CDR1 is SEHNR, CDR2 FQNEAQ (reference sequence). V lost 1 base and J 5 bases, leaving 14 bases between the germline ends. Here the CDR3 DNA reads TGTGCCAGCAGCTTAGACCTACATTCGAGGACTGAAGCTTTCTTT. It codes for CASSLDLHSRTEAFF.

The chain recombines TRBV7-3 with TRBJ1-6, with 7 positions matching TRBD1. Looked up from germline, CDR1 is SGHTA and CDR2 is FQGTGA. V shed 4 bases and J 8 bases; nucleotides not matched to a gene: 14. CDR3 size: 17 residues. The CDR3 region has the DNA TGTGCCAGCAGCTCCCTCCCCGGACAGGCTTTATATTCACCCCTCCACTTT. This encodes CASSSLPGQALYSPLHF.

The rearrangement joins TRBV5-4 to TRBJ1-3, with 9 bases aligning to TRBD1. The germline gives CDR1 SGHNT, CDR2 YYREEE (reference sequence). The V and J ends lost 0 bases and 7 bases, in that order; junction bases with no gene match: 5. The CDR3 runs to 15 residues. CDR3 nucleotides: TGTGCCAGCAGCTTGGGGGGACAGGGCAGGAACACCATATATTTT. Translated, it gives CASSLGGQGRNTIYF.

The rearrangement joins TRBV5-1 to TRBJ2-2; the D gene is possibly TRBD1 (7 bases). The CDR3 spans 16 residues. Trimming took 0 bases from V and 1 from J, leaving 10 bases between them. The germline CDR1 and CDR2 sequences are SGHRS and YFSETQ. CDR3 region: CASSLDQGGNTGELFF. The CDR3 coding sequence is TGCGCCAGCAGCTTGGACCAGGGGGGGAACACCGGGGAGCTGTTTTTT.

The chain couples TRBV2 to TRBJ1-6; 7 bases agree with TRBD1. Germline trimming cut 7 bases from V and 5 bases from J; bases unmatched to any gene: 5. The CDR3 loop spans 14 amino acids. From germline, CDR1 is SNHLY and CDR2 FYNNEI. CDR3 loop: CASIRQGNNSPLHF. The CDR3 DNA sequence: TGTGCCAGCATTCGACAGGGAAATAATTCACCCCTCCACTTT.

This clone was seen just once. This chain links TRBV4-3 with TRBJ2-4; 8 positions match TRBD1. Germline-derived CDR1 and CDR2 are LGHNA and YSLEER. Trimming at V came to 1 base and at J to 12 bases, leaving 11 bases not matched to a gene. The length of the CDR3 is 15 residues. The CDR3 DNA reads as TGCGCCAGCAGCCAAGCCCCCGGACAGGGTCTGGCTCAGTACTTC. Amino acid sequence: CASSQAPGQGLAQYF.

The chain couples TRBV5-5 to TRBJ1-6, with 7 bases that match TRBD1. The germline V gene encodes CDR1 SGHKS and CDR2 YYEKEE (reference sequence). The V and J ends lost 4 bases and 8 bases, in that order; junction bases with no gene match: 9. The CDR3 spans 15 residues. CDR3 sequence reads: CASSAMTGSYSPLHF. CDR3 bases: TGTGCCAGCAGCGCAATGACAGGGAGTTATTCACCCCTCCACTTT. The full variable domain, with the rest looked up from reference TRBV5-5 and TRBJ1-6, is DAGVTQSPTHLIKTRGQQVTLRCSPISGHKSVSWYQQVLGQGPQFIFQYYEKEERGRGNFPDRFSARQFPNYSSELNVNALLLGDSALYLCASSAMTGSYSPLHFGNGTRLTVT.

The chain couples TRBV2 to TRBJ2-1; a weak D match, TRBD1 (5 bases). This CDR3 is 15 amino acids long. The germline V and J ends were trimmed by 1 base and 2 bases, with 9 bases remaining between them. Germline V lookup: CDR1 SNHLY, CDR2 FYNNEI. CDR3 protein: CASSEGVTAYNEQFF. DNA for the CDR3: TGTGCCAGCAGTGAAGGTGTGACAGCCTACAATGAGCAGTTCTTC.

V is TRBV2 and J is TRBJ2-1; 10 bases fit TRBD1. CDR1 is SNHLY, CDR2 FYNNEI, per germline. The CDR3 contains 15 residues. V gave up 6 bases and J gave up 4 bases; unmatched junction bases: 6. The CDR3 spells CASSTDRGQYNEQFF. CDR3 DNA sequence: TGTGCCAGCAGCACTGACAGGGGGCAATACAATGAGCAGTTCTTC.

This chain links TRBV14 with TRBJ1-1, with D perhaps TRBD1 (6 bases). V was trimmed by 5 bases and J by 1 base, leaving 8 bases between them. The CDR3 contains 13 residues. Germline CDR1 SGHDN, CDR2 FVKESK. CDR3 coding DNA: TGTGCCAGCAGCTCACAGGGGAACACTGAAGCTTTCTTT. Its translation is CASSSQGNTEAFF. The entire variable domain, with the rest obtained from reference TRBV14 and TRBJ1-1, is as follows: EAGVTQFPSHSVIEKGQTVTLRCDPISGHDNLYWYRRVMGKEIKFLLHFVKESKQDESGMPNNRFLAERTGGTYSTLKVQPAELEDSGVYFCASSSQGNTEAFFGQGTRLTVV.

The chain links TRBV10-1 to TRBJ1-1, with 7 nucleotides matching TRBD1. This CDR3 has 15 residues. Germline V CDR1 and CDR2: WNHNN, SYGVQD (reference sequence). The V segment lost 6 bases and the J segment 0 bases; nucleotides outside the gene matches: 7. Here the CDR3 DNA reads TGCGCCAGCAGCCCCAGACAGGGACTGAACACTGAAGCTTTCTTT. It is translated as CASSPRQGLNTEAFF.

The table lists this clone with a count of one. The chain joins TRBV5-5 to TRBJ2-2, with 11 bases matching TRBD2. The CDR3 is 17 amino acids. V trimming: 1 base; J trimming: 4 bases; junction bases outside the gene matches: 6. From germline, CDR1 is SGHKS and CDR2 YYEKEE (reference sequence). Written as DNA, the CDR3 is TGTGCCAGCAGCTTGAGTAGCGGGGGGGCTATCACCGGGGAGCTGTTTTTT. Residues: CASSLSSGGAITGELFF.

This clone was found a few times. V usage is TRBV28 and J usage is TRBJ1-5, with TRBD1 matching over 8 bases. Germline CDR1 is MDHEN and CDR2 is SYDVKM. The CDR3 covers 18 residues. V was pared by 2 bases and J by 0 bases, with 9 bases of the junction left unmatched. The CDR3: CASSLAGGISYSNQPQHF. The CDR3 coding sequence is TGTGCCAGCAGTTTAGCAGGGGGCATTTCGTATAGCAATCAGCCCCAGCATTTT.

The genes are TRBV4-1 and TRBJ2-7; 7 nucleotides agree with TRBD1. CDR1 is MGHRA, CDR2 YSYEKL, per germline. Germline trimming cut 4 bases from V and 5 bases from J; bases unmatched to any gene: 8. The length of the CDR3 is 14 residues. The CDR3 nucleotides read TGCGCCAGCAGCCTTAACAGGGGTCCCAACGAGCAGTACTTC. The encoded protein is CASSLNRGPNEQYF.

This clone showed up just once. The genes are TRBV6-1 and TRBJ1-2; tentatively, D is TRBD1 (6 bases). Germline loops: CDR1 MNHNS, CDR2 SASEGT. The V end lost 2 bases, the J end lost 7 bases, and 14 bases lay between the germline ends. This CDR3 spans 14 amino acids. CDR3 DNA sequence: TGTGCCAGCAGTGAATTAAACAGGGTTGGTGGCTACACCTTC. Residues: CASSELNRVGGYTF.

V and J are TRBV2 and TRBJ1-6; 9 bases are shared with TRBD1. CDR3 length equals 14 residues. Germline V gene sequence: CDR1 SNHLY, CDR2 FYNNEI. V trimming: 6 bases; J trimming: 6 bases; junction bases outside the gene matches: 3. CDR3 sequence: CASRTGGSNSPLHF. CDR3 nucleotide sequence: TGTGCCAGCAGAACAGGGGGCTCTAATTCACCCCTCCACTTT.

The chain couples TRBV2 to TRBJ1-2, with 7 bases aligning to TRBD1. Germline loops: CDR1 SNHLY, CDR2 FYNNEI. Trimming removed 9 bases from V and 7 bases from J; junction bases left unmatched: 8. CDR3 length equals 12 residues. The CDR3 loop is CARWTGTVGYTF. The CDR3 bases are TGTGCCAGATGGACCGGGACAGTTGGCTACACCTTC. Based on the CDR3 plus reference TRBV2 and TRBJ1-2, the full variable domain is EPEVTQTPSHQVTQMGQEVILRCVPISNHLYFYWYRQILGQKVEFLVSFYNNEISEKSEIFDDQFSVERPDGSNFTLKIRSTKLEDSAMYFCARWTGTVGYTFGSGTRLTVV.

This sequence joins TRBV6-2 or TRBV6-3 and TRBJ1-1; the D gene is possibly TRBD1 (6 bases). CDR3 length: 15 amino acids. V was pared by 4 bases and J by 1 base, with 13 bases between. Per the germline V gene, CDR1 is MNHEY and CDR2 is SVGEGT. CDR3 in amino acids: CASSSLRGGNTEAFF. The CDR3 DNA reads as TGTGCCAGCAGTTCCCTGAGGGGGGGGAACACTGAAGCTTTCTTT.

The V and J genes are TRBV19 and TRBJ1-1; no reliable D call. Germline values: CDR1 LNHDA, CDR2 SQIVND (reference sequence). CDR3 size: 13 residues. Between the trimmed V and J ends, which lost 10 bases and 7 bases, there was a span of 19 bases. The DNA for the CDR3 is TGTGCCATCCGGGCTCGGGGAGAGAGTGAAGCTTTCTTT. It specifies CAIRARGESEAFF. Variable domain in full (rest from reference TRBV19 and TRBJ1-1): DGGITQSPKYLFRKEGQNVTLSCEQNLNHDAMYWYRQDPGQGLRLIYYSQIVNDFQKGDIAEGYSVSREKKESFPLTVTSAQKNPTAFYLCAIRARGESEAFFGQGTRLTVV.

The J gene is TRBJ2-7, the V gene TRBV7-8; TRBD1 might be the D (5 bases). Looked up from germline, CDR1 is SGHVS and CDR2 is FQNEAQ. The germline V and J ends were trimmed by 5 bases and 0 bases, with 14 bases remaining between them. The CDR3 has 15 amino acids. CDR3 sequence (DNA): TGTGCCAGCAGCCCCCGCCACAGGAGCTCCTACGAGCAGTACTTC. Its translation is CASSPRHRSSYEQYF.

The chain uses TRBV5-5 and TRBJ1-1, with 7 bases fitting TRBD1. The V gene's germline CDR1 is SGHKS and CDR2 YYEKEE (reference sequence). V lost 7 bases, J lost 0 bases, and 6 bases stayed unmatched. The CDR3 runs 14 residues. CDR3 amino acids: CASGEQGMNTEAFF. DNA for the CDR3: TGTGCCAGCGGCGAACAGGGGATGAACACTGAAGCTTTCTTT.

The CDR3 nucleotides are TGTGCCAGTAGTATCTCTGGTACAGGGTCTGGGGCCAACGTCCTGACTTTC. As protein: CASSISGTGSGANVLTF. This chain links TRBV19 with TRBJ2-6, with TRBD1 as a possible D gene (6 bases). The CDR3 runs to 17 residues. Looked up from germline, CDR1 is LNHDA and CDR2 is SQIVND (reference sequence). V shed 3 bases and J shed 1 base, with 13 bases lying between them.